The 32 T cell receptor beta chains in this list originate from one sample, sequenced in a study of T-cell memory formation after mild COVID-19. TCRdb used MiXCR to reprocess the 5' RACE reads, holding one entry per CDR3 protein. The sample shows 340,000 or so distinct CDR3 sequences, 13% of them seen only once. What was sequenced was PBMCs or a T cell subset sorted from them (not recorded which). These receptors came from a man between 18 and 35 years old who had mild COVID-19 (a few samples of this study predate the infection). Cell type and time point are not known.

V and J are TRBV9 and TRBJ1-2, with 8 bases that match TRBD1. This CDR3 region has 15 residues. Germline V CDR1 and CDR2: SGDLS, YYNGEE. Trimming at V came to 4 bases and at J to 0 bases, leaving 5 bases not matched to a gene. Here the CDR3 DNA reads TGTGCCAGCAGCACCTGGACAGGGTCTAACTATGGCTACACCTTC. It codes for CASSTWTGSNYGYTF.

This clonotype was detected a few times. The genes are TRBV20-1 and TRBJ2-3, with no clear D. The CDR3 extends over 12 amino acids. Deletions cut 1 base from V and 0 bases from J, with 2 bases between. Germline V lookup: CDR1 DFQATT, CDR2 SNEGSKA (reference sequence). In DNA form, the CDR3 reads TGCAGTGCTAGAGGGAGCACAGATACGCAGTATTTT. Encoded protein: CSARGSTDTQYF.

The V gene is TRBV19, the J gene TRBJ2-7; perhaps TRBD2 as D (6 bases). Trimming took 3 bases from V and 9 from J, leaving 15 bases between them. The CDR3 is made up of 13 amino acids. Germline CDR1 reads LNHDA; CDR2 reads SQIVND (reference sequence). In nucleotides, the CDR3 is TGTGCCAGTAGTATGGGCCTCCCGGGGGTGCAGTACTTC. This gives the protein CASSMGLPGVQYF.

V and J are TRBV7-7 and TRBJ2-5; maybe TRBD2 (6 bases). The CDR3 totals 15 residues. Trimming removed 5 bases from V and 5 bases from J, with 18 bases in between. The germline V gene encodes CDR1 SSHAT and CDR2 FNYEAQ (reference sequence). CDR3 loop: CASSQTPGLGETQYF. CDR3 coding DNA: TGTGCCAGCAGCCAAACCCCGGGACTGGGGGAGACCCAGTACTTC.

This clonotype has only a few counts. CDR3 in DNA: TGCAGTGCTCTGGGTCGGGTTGAGGGCACTAATTCACCCCTCCACTTT. Its protein is CSALGRVEGTNSPLHF. This chain links TRBV20-1 with TRBJ1-6; D is unclear. There are 16 residues in the CDR3. The germline V gene has CDR1 DFQATT and CDR2 SNEGSKA (reference sequence). Trimming removed 5 bases from V and 6 bases from J, with 20 bases in between.

This clonotype came up many times. This chain joins TRBV6-6 and TRBJ1-1; D call uncertain. The germline V gene encodes CDR1 MNHNY and CDR2 SVGAGI (reference sequence). This CDR3 has 13 amino acids. V shed 3 bases and J shed 3 bases, with 8 bases lying between them. Here the CDR3 DNA reads TGTGCCAGCAGTTATGTGCCTGACACTGAAGCTTTCTTT. It codes for CASSYVPDTEAFF.

This clonotype was found a few times. The J gene is TRBJ2-5, the V gene TRBV5-5; D is ambiguous. This CDR3 spans 15 amino acids. Germline CDR1 is SGHKS and CDR2 is YYEKEE (reference sequence). The V gene lost 2 bases and the J gene lost 1 base, with 12 bases spanning the gap. CDR3: CASSFGPTGQETQYF. CDR3 coding DNA: TGTGCCAGCAGCTTCGGGCCGACGGGCCAAGAGACCCAGTACTTC.

This clonotype has only a few counts. This chain connects TRBV4-2 to TRBJ2-3; D ambiguous. The CDR3 sequence is 14 residues long. Trimming left V 0 bases short and J 4 bases short, with 8 bases between. Per the germline V gene, CDR1 is LGHNA and CDR2 is YNFKEQ. In nucleotides, the CDR3 is TGTGCCAGCAGCCAAGAAGCATCCGCAGATACGCAGTATTTT. This gives the protein CASSQEASADTQYF.

This clonotype was counted many times. The chain is built from TRBV24-1 and TRBJ2-2; D could derive from TRBD1 or TRBD2 (5 bases each). Per the germline V gene, CDR1 is KGHDR and CDR2 is SFDVKD. This CDR3 is built from 13 residues. The germline V and J ends were trimmed by 9 bases and 1 base, with 8 bases remaining between them. The CDR3 nucleotides are TGTGCCACCGGGGACGAGAACACCGGGGAGCTGTTTTTT. It encodes CATGDENTGELFF.

This clonotype was seen ten or more times. The chain is built from TRBV7-2 and TRBJ2-3; D might be TRBD1 (6 bases). The CDR3 covers 13 residues. The germline gives CDR1 SGHTA, CDR2 FQGNSA. V was cut by 6 bases and J by 6 bases, with 13 bases left in between. The CDR3: CASSSRGRDTQYF. As DNA, the CDR3 is TGTGCCAGCAGTAGCAGGGGCCGGGATACGCAGTATTTT.

This clonotype was recorded a few times. J is TRBJ1-6 and V is TRBV4-1; 8 bases align to TRBD1. Germline V lookup: CDR1 MGHRA, CDR2 YSYEKL. The CDR3 sequence is 17 residues long. V was pared by 1 base and J by 4 bases, with 6 bases of the junction left unmatched. This chain's CDR3 is CASSQVQGGGYNSPLHF. In DNA, the CDR3 is TGCGCCAGCAGCCAAGTACAGGGGGGGGGTTATAATTCACCCCTCCACTTT.

There are a few counts of this clonotype. This sequence joins TRBV29-1 and TRBJ2-2; D may be TRBD1 (5 bases). The CDR3 is 14 amino acids. Germline loops: CDR1 SQVTM, CDR2 ANQGSEA. The ends were cut back, 3 bases at V and 4 bases at J, with 12 bases in the middle. In DNA form, the CDR3 reads TGCAGCGTTGAGTCATCGACAGCCACCGGGGAGCTGTTTTTT. Its translation: CSVESSTATGELFF.

This chain joins TRBV25-1 and TRBJ2-2; a possible D gene is TRBD1 (6 bases). Deletions cut 6 bases from V and 1 base from J, with 12 bases between. The CDR3 length is 15 residues. Germline lookup yields CDR1 MGHDK and CDR2 SYGVNS. CDR3 loop: CASRAGTKNTGELFF. In DNA, the CDR3 is TGTGCCAGCAGGGCCGGGACAAAGAACACCGGGGAGCTGTTTTTT.

In this sample, this clonotype turned up a few times. This chain links TRBV20-1 with TRBJ2-1; D possibly corresponds to TRBD2 (6 bases). Trimming took 6 bases from V and 0 from J, leaving 12 bases between them. The CDR3 is made up of 14 amino acids. The germline V gene has CDR1 DFQATT and CDR2 SNEGSKA (reference sequence). CDR3 loop: CSAKSGLSYNEQFF. CDR3 DNA: TGCAGTGCAAAGAGCGGGCTCTCCTACAATGAGCAGTTCTTC.

This clonotype was seen repeatedly, ten times or more. This chain links TRBV12-3 or TRBV12-4 with TRBJ2-3; maybe TRBD2 (6 bases). The germline V and J ends were trimmed by 3 bases and 2 bases, with 12 bases remaining between them. The CDR3 spans 15 residues. CDR3 loop: CASSLLGGLTDTQYF. The CDR3 nucleotides read TGTGCCAGCAGTTTGCTTGGGGGACTCACAGATACGCAGTATTTT.

This clonotype occurred a few times. The chain recombines TRBV7-9 with TRBJ1-1; the match to TRBD1 covers 9 bases. CDR3 size: 14 residues. In germline, CDR1 is SEHNR, CDR2 FQNEAQ (reference sequence). Losses at the gene ends were 5 bases for V and 4 bases for J; bases not matched to a gene: 5. The CDR3 protein is CASSPGTGLTEAFF. CDR3 DNA sequence: TGTGCCAGCAGCCCCGGGACAGGGCTCACTGAAGCTTTCTTT.

This clonotype was seen many times. The rearrangement links TRBV6-2 or TRBV6-3 to TRBJ1-5; TRBD1 aligns across 8 bases. V gave up 9 bases and J gave up 4 bases; unmatched junction bases: 11. Germline-derived CDR1 and CDR2 are MNHEY and SVGEGT. The CDR3 is 15 amino acids. Here the CDR3 DNA reads TGTGCCAGTCTCGGACAGGGCCGAGGTAATCAGCCCCAGCATTTT. It encodes CASLGQGRGNQPQHF.

This clonotype was detected ten times or more. V gene TRBV7-9 combines with J gene TRBJ1-2; the D is unclear. Trimming stripped 1 base from V and 7 bases from J, with 7 bases between. This CDR3 spans 12 amino acids. Per germline, CDR1 SEHNR and CDR2 FQNEAQ (reference sequence). CDR3: CASSLVSLGYTF. The DNA of the CDR3 is TGTGCCAGCAGCTTAGTCTCCCTTGGCTACACCTTC.

This clonotype was counted ten times or more. V and J are TRBV7-3 and TRBJ2-6; D unclear. The V end lost 5 bases, the J end lost 0 bases, and 5 bases lay between the germline ends. This CDR3 has 14 amino acids. Germline V gives CDR1 SGHTA, CDR2 FQGTGA. This CDR3 reads CASSLSSGANVLTF. In DNA form, the CDR3 reads TGTGCCAGCAGCCTTTCCTCTGGGGCCAACGTCCTGACTTTC.

This clonotype has more than one count but fewer than ten. V gene TRBV18 combines with J gene TRBJ2-1, with D unresolved. The CDR3 loop spans 13 amino acids. In germline, CDR1 is KGHSH, CDR2 LQKENI. The V end was cut by 0 bases, the J end by 5 bases, with 5 bases between. CDR3 residues: CASSPPANNEQFF. As DNA, the CDR3 is TGTGCCAGCTCACCACCGGCGAACAATGAGCAGTTCTTC. The full variable domain, completed using reference TRBV18 and TRBJ2-1, is NAGVMQNPRHLVRRRGQEARLRCSPMKGHSHVYWYRQLPEEGLKFMVYLQKENIIDESGMPKERFSAEFPKEGPSILRIQQVVRGDSAAYFCASSPPANNEQFFGPGTRLTVL.

This chain joins TRBV7-3 and TRBJ2-5; 11 bases align to TRBD2. Germline CDR1 reads SGHTA; CDR2 reads FQGTGA. Trimming took 4 bases from V and 3 from J; bases not matched to a gene: 7. This CDR3 is built from 16 residues. CDR3 region: CASSSTLAGGKETQYF. The CDR3 nucleotides are TGTGCCAGCAGCTCCACCCTAGCGGGGGGAAAAGAGACCCAGTACTTC.

There are a few counts of this clonotype. The chain joins TRBV9 to TRBJ2-5; no clear D. This CDR3 contains 13 residues. Germline CDR1 and CDR2: SGDLS and YYNGEE. The V gene lost 2 bases and the J gene lost 1 base, with 6 bases spanning the gap. CDR3 sequence reads: CASSVRSQETQYF. CDR3 in DNA: TGTGCCAGCAGCGTCCGGAGCCAAGAGACCCAGTACTTC.

This clonotype occurred a few times. The rearrangement joins TRBV18 to TRBJ1-6; maybe TRBD1 (5 bases). Germline loops: CDR1 KGHSH, CDR2 LQKENI. The V gene lost 3 bases and the J gene lost 8 bases, with 14 bases spanning the gap. CDR3 length: 15 amino acids. This chain's CDR3 is CASSPHTGGDSPLHF. Written as DNA, the CDR3 is TGTGCCAGCTCACCCCATACAGGCGGAGATTCACCCCTCCACTTT. The full variable domain, with the rest looked up from reference TRBV18 and TRBJ1-6, is NAGVMQNPRHLVRRRGQEARLRCSPMKGHSHVYWYRQLPEEGLKFMVYLQKENIIDESGMPKERFSAEFPKEGPSILRIQQVVRGDSAAYFCASSPHTGGDSPLHFGNGTRLTVT.

This clonotype was detected only a few times. This sequence joins TRBV5-1 and TRBJ2-5; D possibly matches TRBD1 or TRBD2 (6 bases each). The CDR3 is 13 residues long. Trimming left V 0 bases short and J 7 bases short, with 10 bases between. In germline, CDR1 is SGHRS, CDR2 YFSETQ. In DNA form, the CDR3 reads TGCGCCAGCAGCTTGGCGGGGGCTGGGACCCAGTACTTC. Protein: CASSLAGAGTQYF.

This clonotype has ten or more counts. CDR3 residues: CASSFVETQYF. The CDR3 DNA follows: TGTGCCAGCAGCTTTGTGGAGACCCAGTACTTC. The chain recombines TRBV7-9 with TRBJ2-5; D ambiguous. V gave up 3 bases and J gave up 5 bases, with 4 bases separating them. The CDR3 loop spans 11 amino acids. Germline V gene lookup returns CDR1 SEHNR and CDR2 FQNEAQ (reference sequence). The whole variable domain, filled in from reference TRBV7-9 and TRBJ2-5, reads DTGVSQNPRHKITKRGQNVTFRCDPISEHNRLYWYRQTLGQGPEFLTYFQNEAQLEKSRLLSDRFSAERPKGSFSTLEIQRTEQGDSAMYLCASSFVETQYFGPGTRLLVL.

The V and J genes are TRBV6-4 and TRBJ2-7; the D is unclear. The CDR3 runs 15 residues. Germline loops: CDR1 MRHNA, CDR2 SNTAGT. V lost 2 bases and J 0 bases, leaving 11 bases between the germline ends. CDR3 nucleotides: TGTGCCAGCAGTGACAGGCCCTCCTGCTCCTACGAGCAGTACGTC. Protein product: CASSDRPSCSYEQYV.

This clonotype was counted only a few times. V and J are TRBV20-1 and TRBJ1-1; no firm D call. The V and J ends lost 6 bases and 0 bases respectively, with 11 bases between them. The CDR3 is made up of 13 amino acids. The germline CDR1 and CDR2 sequences are DFQATT and SNEGSKA (reference sequence). The CDR3: CSAEEDMNTEAFF. For the CDR3, the DNA is TGCAGTGCCGAGGAGGATATGAACACTGAAGCTTTCTTT.

The chain recombines TRBV5-1 with TRBJ2-7; D may be TRBD1 (6 bases). The V end was cut by 0 bases, the J end by 7 bases, with 14 bases between. This CDR3 contains 14 residues. Germline CDR1 is SGHRS and CDR2 is YFSETQ. This CDR3 reads CASSLGNRVGEQYF. CDR3 in DNA: TGCGCCAGCAGCTTGGGGAACAGGGTAGGGGAGCAGTACTTC.

The rearrangement uses TRBV7-2 and TRBJ1-2; D unclear. Trimming removed 1 base at V and 6 bases at J, with 24 bases between. Germline V gives CDR1 SGHTA, CDR2 FQGNSA. The CDR3 covers 18 residues. CDR3 amino acids: CASSLDAAGGQWRDGYTF. CDR3 DNA sequence: TGTGCCAGCAGCTTAGATGCGGCAGGAGGGCAATGGAGGGATGGCTACACCTTC.

The table lists this clonotype with a count of one. The rearrangement uses TRBV19 and TRBJ2-2; D call uncertain. The CDR3 contains 10 residues. Germline V gene lookup returns CDR1 LNHDA and CDR2 SQIVND (reference sequence). V was shortened by 10 bases and J by 6 bases, with 6 bases between the two germline ends. The CDR3: CATKSGELFF. The CDR3 DNA is TGTGCCACTAAATCCGGGGAGCTGTTTTTT.

V usage is TRBV12-3 or TRBV12-4 and J usage is TRBJ1-2; D unresolved. This CDR3 region has 11 residues. Trimming cost V 7 bases and J 8 bases, with 11 bases left between them. CDR3 nucleotide sequence: TGTGCCAGCACCGGAAGCGGGGGCTACACCTTC. Its protein product is CASTGSGGYTF.

The chain carries TRBV20-1 and TRBJ1-5; D ambiguous. From germline, CDR1 is DFQATT and CDR2 SNEGSKA (reference sequence). The CDR3 runs to 12 residues. V lost 2 bases and J lost 1, with 3 bases in between. CDR3 coding DNA: TGCAGTGCTAGACAGAGCAATCAGCCCCAGCATTTT. Translation: CSARQSNQPQHF.